The sequence of this T cell receptor (beta chain) was determined in a study of beta chain features in type 1 diabetes. Turning to the study itself: The samples had 100 million to 140 million sorted cells examined in all.

This clone occurred a few times. Its antigen is not identified. Study-level results: A cDNA-based sequencing approach could over-represent cells with high TCR expression. Comparison showed that naive, central memory and Treg TCRB repertoires appeared more similar among patients than among healthy donors. VDJ junctions sequenced from type 1 diabetes patients showed fewer insertions and more deletions.

Expressed TCRB transcripts got sequenced, as all isolated RNA was reverse transcribed. Here immunoSEQ multiplex PCR was the method, and the copy in TCRdb shows in-frame clones only, minus some. Of around 300,000 clones in the sample, 12% to 15% were seen once. The CDR3 extends over 14 amino acids. Per germline, CDR1 SGDLS and CDR2 YYNGEE. Trimming cost V 9 bases and J 0 bases, with 10 bases left between them. The TCR originated in a man aged 25 to 40 in good health. The chain employs TRBV9 and TRBJ2-6; D uncertain. What was sequenced was central memory CD4+ T cells from blood. For the CDR3, the DNA is TGTGCCACATCACGGGCCTCTGGGGCCAACGTCCTGACTTTC. This translates into CATSRASGANVLTF.